This T cell receptor (beta chain) came from a study of control samples from healthy donors and cancer patients. Clones were sequenced by immunoSEQ multiplex PCR, and TCRdb holds only the in-frame ones, with some missing. The data hold about 270,000 clones, with over 75% observed a single time. J gave up 0 bases and V 5 bases, and 7 bases lay outside the gene matches. There are 16 residues in the CDR3. Germline V CDR1 and CDR2: MNHEY, SMNVEV (reference sequence). This TCR came from a woman aged 55-70 years with lung cancer. V and J are TRBV27 and TRBJ2-3, with 8 bases aligning to TRBD2. Sequenced material: PBMCs. As DNA, the CDR3 is TGTGCCAGCAGTCTTTTTAGCGGGACTAGCACAGATACGCAGTATTTT. It specifies CASSLFSGTSTDTQYF.